The 14 T cell receptor beta chains given below trace back to one sample, sequenced in a study of T cell responses to AZD1222 COVID-19 vaccine. Some clones are missing from TCRdb's copy, which holds only in-frame ones; the method was immunoSEQ multiplex PCR. This sample carries 200,000 to 250,000 clones, just over 90% of them seen once, and the ten largest clones take less than 1.2%. The input for sequencing was peripheral blood, taken on day 0 of MenACWY control vaccination. These receptors all stem from an adult in good health.

This chain uses TRBV29-1 with TRBJ2-3; 9 nucleotides agree with TRBD1. J was trimmed by 0 bases and V by 3 bases; bases with no gene match: 4. From germline, CDR1 is SQVTM and CDR2 ANQGSEA. The CDR3 totals 15 residues. This chain's CDR3 is CSVDGDRVSTDTQYF. The CDR3 DNA is TGCAGCGTTGACGGGGACAGGGTGAGCACAGATACGCAGTATTTT.

This clone has a single count. This sequence joins TRBV14 and TRBJ1-3; D uncertain. This CDR3 region has 16 residues. Germline CDR1 SGHDN, CDR2 FVKESK. Trimming pared 3 bases from V and 0 bases from J, leaving 12 bases between. In DNA form, the CDR3 reads TGTGCCAGCAGCCACCTGAAATGGAGCTCTGGAAACACCATATATTTT. Residues: CASSHLKWSSGNTIYF.

V usage is TRBV24-1 and J usage is TRBJ1-2; D gene ambiguous. The CDR3 length is 13 residues. V dropped 3 bases and J dropped 4 bases, with 8 bases sitting between them. Germline-derived CDR1 and CDR2 are KGHDR and SFDVKD. The CDR3 here is CATSDRGLYGYTF. The DNA of the CDR3 is TGTGCCACCAGTGATCGGGGTCTCTATGGCTACACCTTC.

This clone came up once. The rearrangement uses TRBV7-3 and TRBJ2-2; tentatively, D is TRBD2 (6 bases). The V and J ends lost 5 bases and 0 bases respectively, with 13 bases between them. The CDR3 is 16 residues long. CDR1 SGHTA and CDR2 FQGTGA come from the germline V gene. In DNA, the CDR3 is TGTGCCAGCAGCCCTAAGGAGGGCTCGAACACCGGGGAGCTGTTTTTT. This gives the protein CASSPKEGSNTGELFF.

This chain uses TRBV11-2 with TRBJ1-3; D is unclear. Germline lookup yields CDR1 SGHAT and CDR2 FQNNGV. This CDR3 contains 14 residues. Trimming cost V 1 base and J 4 bases, with 8 bases left between them. CDR3 protein: CASSLVGEGNTIYF. The CDR3 region has the DNA TGTGCCAGCAGCTTAGTTGGCGAGGGAAACACCATATATTTT.

This chain uses TRBV2 with TRBJ1-4; D gene ambiguous. The V gene's germline CDR1 is SNHLY and CDR2 FYNNEI. The CDR3 covers 16 residues. V dropped 6 bases and J dropped 2 bases, with 16 bases sitting between them. The DNA for the CDR3 is TGTGCCAGCAGCCGAGCCGGAGTCGATACTAATGAAAAACTGTTTTTT. Translated, it gives CASSRAGVDTNEKLFF. Full variable domain (remainder filled in from reference TRBV2 and TRBJ1-4): EPEVTQTPSHQVTQMGQEVILRCVPISNHLYFYWYRQILGQKVEFLVSFYNNEISEKSEIFDDQFSVERPDGSNFTLKIRSTKLEDSAMYFCASSRAGVDTNEKLFFGSGTQLSVL.

V and J are TRBV18 and TRBJ2-7; 8 bases are shared with TRBD2. Germline loops: CDR1 KGHSH, CDR2 LQKENI. The CDR3 runs to 15 residues. After removal of 0 bases from V and 3 bases from J, the junction contained 4 bases not matched to a gene. The CDR3 loop reads CASSPPQRGSYEQYF. In DNA form, the CDR3 reads TGTGCCAGCTCACCACCCCAGCGGGGGAGCTACGAGCAGTACTTC.

The chain combines TRBV19 with TRBJ2-5; possible D gene TRBD1, 5 bases. CDR3 length: 14 amino acids. In germline, CDR1 is LNHDA, CDR2 SQIVND (reference sequence). The germline V and J ends were trimmed by 3 bases and 0 bases, with 8 bases remaining between them. For the CDR3, the DNA is TGTGCCAGTAGTATGGGGCAGAACCAAGAGACCCAGTACTTC. Protein sequence: CASSMGQNQETQYF. The whole variable domain, filled in from reference TRBV19 and TRBJ2-5, reads DGGITQSPKYLFRKEGQNVTLSCEQNLNHDAMYWYRQDPGQGLRLIYYSQIVNDFQKGDIAEGYSVSREKKESFPLTVTSAQKNPTAFYLCASSMGQNQETQYFGPGTRLLVL.

The chain couples TRBV4-3 to TRBJ1-4; D not certain. The germline CDR1 and CDR2 sequences are LGHNA and YSLEER. The CDR3 runs 17 residues. Trimming stripped 1 base from V and 3 bases from J, with 15 bases between. This chain's CDR3 is CASSQVPGGLANEKLFF. CDR3 sequence (DNA): TGCGCCAGCAGCCAAGTCCCCGGCGGGCTAGCTAATGAAAAACTGTTTTTT.

The chain combines TRBV12-3 or TRBV12-4 with TRBJ2-1, with D possibly being TRBD1 or TRBD2 (5 bases each). The CDR3 has 13 amino acids. V dropped 7 bases and J dropped 6 bases, with 13 bases sitting between them. CDR3 DNA: TGTGCCAGCACGAAACAGAGGGGCAATGAGCAGTTCTTC. This encodes CASTKQRGNEQFF.

The chain couples TRBV7-9 to TRBJ1-4; TRBD1 aligns across 10 bases. Germline trimming cut 5 bases from V and 8 bases from J; bases unmatched to any gene: 5. The germline gives CDR1 SEHNR, CDR2 FQNEAQ (reference sequence). The CDR3 runs to 14 residues. In DNA, the CDR3 is TGTGCCAGCAGCCGACAGGGGGCTGGGGAAAAACTGTTTTTT. Its translation is CASSRQGAGEKLFF.

The V and J genes are TRBV7-2 and TRBJ1-3; TRBD1 is a possible D gene (6 bases). The germline V and J ends were trimmed by 1 base and 4 bases, with 14 bases remaining between them. The CDR3 totals 16 residues. Germline values: CDR1 SGHTA, CDR2 FQGNSA. The CDR3 is CASSLGPGAGGNTIYF. The CDR3 DNA follows: TGTGCCAGCAGCTTAGGTCCGGGGGCCGGGGGAAACACCATATATTTT. Together with reference TRBV7-2 and TRBJ1-3, the CDR3 gives the full variable domain: GAGVSQSPSNKVTEKGKDVELRCDPISGHTALYWYRQSLGQGLEFLIYFQGNSAPDKSGLPSDRFSAERTGGSVSTLTIQRTQQEDSAVYLCASSLGPGAGGNTIYFGEGSWLTVV.

The chain uses TRBV6-5 and TRBJ1-4, with TRBD1 as a possible D gene (5 bases). Germline values: CDR1 MNHEY, CDR2 SVGAGI. Trimming cost V 0 bases and J 10 bases, with 15 bases left between them. The CDR3 totals 15 residues. This CDR3 is CASSYSGLGEGKLFF. CDR3 DNA sequence: TGTGCCAGCAGTTACTCGGGCTTGGGGGAAGGAAAACTGTTTTTT.

This clone was counted only a few times. The gene calls are TRBV18 and TRBJ1-1; a possible D gene is TRBD1 (5 bases). Trimming took 3 bases from V and 3 from J, leaving 14 bases between them. Germline CDR1 and CDR2: KGHSH and LQKENI. The length of the CDR3 is 15 residues. Here the CDR3 reads CASSPLGRMDTEAFF. In nucleotides, the CDR3 is TGTGCCAGCTCACCGCTGGGACGCATGGACACTGAAGCTTTCTTT.